This T cell receptor (beta chain) is drawn from a study of T cells in localized non-small cell lung cancer. Regarding the study as a whole: Adjacent lung exhibited a median of 57 among the 100 most abundant tumor clones. Uninvolved adjacent lung showed peak T cell clonality, exceeding tumor.

As to this clone: Its matching antigen is unknown.

The germline V gene has CDR1 SNHLY and CDR2 FYNNEI. The CDR3 totals 14 residues. V lost 4 bases and J 1 base, leaving 10 bases between the germline ends. Profiling relied on immunoSEQ multiplex PCR, and the TCRdb table lists in-frame clones only, not all of them. The data contain about 21,000 clones, less than 85% of them singletons. This material consisted of peripheral blood, taken before any cancer treatment. The V call is TRBV2, the J call TRBJ2-5; a weak D match, TRBD2 (5 bases). The clonotype comes from a man between 40 and 75 years old with stage I lung adenocarcinoma. The CDR3 loop reads CASSVVTSQETQYF. The CDR3 nucleotides are TGTGCCAGCAGTGTTGTAACTAGCCAAGAGACCCAGTACTTC.